This is a list of T cell receptor beta chains from one sample in a study of early T cells in non-severe SARS-CoV-2 infection. TCRdb redid the calling of the 5' RACE reads with MiXCR, one entry per CDR3 protein. Of tens of thousands of distinct CDR3 sequences listed, approximately 10% are singletons. Sample: whole blood. These receptors originate from an adult who was a healthcare worker with PCR-confirmed SARS-CoV-2 infection or an uninfected control (not recorded which). The CDR3 runs from the conserved cysteine through the conserved F or W. Fields, in order: V gene, clone size, D gene, J gene, CDR3 protein, CDR3 DNA. A D gene is named only where the DNA matches it firmly. The size of a clone is reported for some rows only, either as once, few or many, or as a class for expanded clones.

>TRBV7-8|many|TRBD2|TRBJ2-3
CASSFSIRRGGPDTQYF
TGTGCCAGCAGCTTTTCGATACGGCGGGGGGGCCCAGATACGCAGTATTTT
>TRBV25-1|many|-|TRBJ2-1
CASSEYGSGEKLGKFF
TGTGCCAGCAGTGAATATGGGTCAGGGGAGAAACTCGGGAAGTTCTTC
>TRBV29-1|-|-|TRBJ2-5
CSSSPAQETQYF
TGCAGCTCCTCCCCAGCCCAAGAGACCCAGTACTTC
>TRBV30|many|TRBD1|TRBJ2-3
CAWSVGDRSTDTQYF
TGTGCCTGGAGTGTAGGGGACAGAAGCACAGATACGCAGTATTTT
>TRBV5-6|-|TRBD2|TRBJ2-3
CASSPPGLAVSDTQYF
TGTGCCAGCAGCCCCCCGGGACTAGCAGTTTCAGATACGCAGTATTTT
>TRBV12-3/TRBV12-4|few|-|TRBJ1-1
CASNTRGTTEAFF
TGTGCCAGCAATACTCGGGGGACCACTGAAGCTTTCTTT
>TRBV6-4|-|-|TRBJ1-2
CASSENSQGTYGYTF
TGTGCCAGCAGTGAAAATTCACAGGGAACCTATGGCTACACCTTC
>TRBV5-1|few|-|TRBJ2-1
CASSLAKASGNEQFF
TGCGCCAGCAGCTTGGCCAAGGCGAGCGGAAATGAGCAGTTCTTC
>TRBV28|-|-|TRBJ1-4
CASSSHGAGEKLFF
TGTGCCAGCAGCTCCCACGGGGCGGGTGAAAAACTGTTTTTT
>TRBV18|few|TRBD1|TRBJ2-1
CASSPGTGLHNEQFF
TGTGCCAGCTCCCCCGGGACAGGACTACACAATGAGCAGTTCTTC
>TRBV6-1|many|TRBD1|TRBJ1-4
CASTGEGTGPVRLFF
TGTGCCAGCACTGGAGAAGGGACAGGGCCCGTTAGACTGTTTTTT
>TRBV6-5|many|TRBD2|TRBJ2-3
CASGSGGSTDTQYF
TGTGCCAGCGGCAGCGGGGGTTCCACAGATACGCAGTATTTT
>TRBV6-5|many|-|TRBJ1-5
CASSYSWGAGQPQHF
TGTGCCAGCAGTTACTCGTGGGGGGCCGGGCAGCCCCAGCATTTT
>TRBV3-1|few|-|TRBJ2-7
CASSPSQVNEQYF
TGTGCCAGCAGCCCGAGTCAGGTGAACGAGCAGTACTTC
>TRBV9|few|-|TRBJ2-3
CASSTASLGTDTQYF
TGTGCCAGCAGCACAGCGAGCCTGGGCACAGATACGCAGTATTTT
>TRBV29-1|few|TRBD1|TRBJ1-2
CSVDGTVGGYTF
TGCAGTGTCGACGGGACAGTGGGAGGCTACACCTTC
>TRBV11-2|many|-|TRBJ2-1
CASSFRSTAGTSYNEQFF
TGTGCCAGCAGCTTTCGGTCCACCGCGGGAACCTCCTACAATGAGCAGTTCTTC
>TRBV5-4|many|-|TRBJ1-6
CASSPQNSPLHF
TGTGCCAGCAGCCCCCAAAATTCACCCCTCCACTTT
>TRBV12-3/TRBV12-4|many|-|TRBJ1-6
CASGRVGPLHF
TGTGCCAGCGGACGGGTGGGACCCCTCCACTTT
>TRBV6-2/TRBV6-3|-|TRBD1|TRBJ1-2
CASSPWGQGSTNYGYTF
TGTGCCAGCAGTCCCTGGGGACAGGGGAGTACAAACTATGGCTACACCTTC
>TRBV5-1|-|-|TRBJ1-5
CASSLFSGLNQPQHF
TGCGCCAGCAGCTTGTTTTCTGGCCTCAATCAGCCCCAGCATTTT
>TRBV5-1|many|-|TRBJ1-1
CASSSSVYEAFF
TGCGCCAGCAGCTCGTCCGTCTATGAAGCTTTCTTT
>TRBV7-9|many|-|TRBJ1-5
CASSLNSGHSNQPQHF
TGTGCCAGCAGCTTGAATTCAGGACATAGCAATCAGCCCCAGCATTTT
>TRBV7-2|many|-|TRBJ1-5
CASSFSRTGASYQPQHF
TGTGCCAGCAGCTTTTCCAGAACGGGAGCCTCCTATCAGCCCCAGCATTTT
>TRBV12-3/TRBV12-4|-|-|TRBJ1-4
CASSLAGVGISNEKLFF
TGTGCCAGCAGTTTGGCAGGGGTTGGCATTAGTAATGAAAAACTGTTTTTT
>TRBV5-4|many|TRBD2|TRBJ2-2
CASSLKREGRTGELFF
TGTGCCAGCAGCTTGAAGCGGGAGGGCCGTACCGGGGAGCTGTTTTTT
>TRBV3-1|many|-|TRBJ2-2
CASSHYGDTGELFF
TGTGCCAGCAGCCATTACGGGGACACCGGGGAGCTGTTTTTT
>TRBV2|few|-|TRBJ1-1
CASGGDTEAFF
TGTGCAAGTGGGGGGGACACTGAAGCTTTCTTT
>TRBV7-8|-|-|TRBJ1-1
CASSFRSGPQNTEAFF
TGTGCCAGCAGCTTCCGTAGTGGTCCTCAGAACACTGAAGCTTTCTTT
>TRBV4-1|-|-|TRBJ1-6
CASSQAGTAVWNSPLHF
TGCGCCAGCAGCCAGGCCGGGACTGCTGTTTGGAATTCACCCCTCCACTTT
>TRBV20-1|few|-|TRBJ2-1
CSAAVGTYYVGEQFF
TGCAGTGCAGCGGTAGGGACGTACTACGTTGGTGAGCAGTTCTTC
>TRBV29-1|few|-|TRBJ2-3
CSVLPLSTDTQYF
TGCAGCGTTCTCCCACTCAGCACAGATACGCAGTATTTT
>TRBV19|-|TRBD2|TRBJ2-1
CASSSDYSGRKNEQFF
TGTGCCAGTAGTTCCGACTATAGCGGGAGGAAAAATGAGCAGTTCTTC
>TRBV10-3|many|-|TRBJ2-1
CAISESQGNEQFF
TGTGCCATCAGTGAAAGCCAGGGTAATGAGCAGTTCTTC
>TRBV7-7|-|-|TRBJ1-1
CASSATSGTEAFF
TGTGCCAGCAGCGCCACGTCTGGGACTGAAGCTTTCTTT
>TRBV4-1|once|-|TRBJ2-7
CASSQVGSVYEQYF
TGCGCCAGCAGCCAAGTGGGTTCAGTCTACGAGCAGTACTTC
>TRBV29-1|-|-|TRBJ2-7
CSIEAWGSSYEQYF
TGCAGCATTGAGGCTTGGGGAAGCTCCTACGAGCAGTACTTC
>TRBV9|-|-|TRBJ1-1
CASSTDSLNTEAFF
TGTGCCAGCAGCACAGACAGCCTGAACACTGAAGCTTTCTTT
>TRBV6-6|many|TRBD1|TRBJ2-3
CASSPGQGRAYMPDTQYF
TGTGCCAGCAGCCCCGGACAGGGGAGGGCCTATATGCCAGATACGCAGTATTTT
>TRBV12-3/TRBV12-4|few|TRBD2|TRBJ2-3
CASSLAGSDTQYF
TGTGCCAGCAGTCTAGCGGGGTCAGATACGCAGTATTTT
>TRBV20-1|many|-|TRBJ2-3
CSASGGTDTQYF
TGCAGTGCTAGCGGTGGCACAGATACGCAGTATTTT
>TRBV29-1|many|-|TRBJ2-1
CSVSRDTEFF
TGCAGCGTGTCCCGGGATACCGAGTTCTTC
>TRBV3-1|-|TRBD1|TRBJ1-4
CASSPQGGAEKLFF
TGTGCCAGCAGCCCCCAGGGGGGGGCTGAAAAACTGTTTTTT
>TRBV12-3/TRBV12-4|few|-|TRBJ1-1
CASNRFSGVVGTEAFF
TGTGCCAGCAATCGCTTTTCAGGGGTTGTTGGCACTGAAGCTTTCTTT
>TRBV5-1|-|TRBD1|TRBJ2-1
CASRGQGVYNEQFF
TGCGCCAGCAGAGGGCAGGGGGTCTACAATGAGCAGTTCTTC
>TRBV13|few|TRBD1|TRBJ2-7
CASSPGTASSYEQYF
TGTGCCAGCAGCCCAGGGACAGCGAGCTCCTACGAGCAGTACTTC